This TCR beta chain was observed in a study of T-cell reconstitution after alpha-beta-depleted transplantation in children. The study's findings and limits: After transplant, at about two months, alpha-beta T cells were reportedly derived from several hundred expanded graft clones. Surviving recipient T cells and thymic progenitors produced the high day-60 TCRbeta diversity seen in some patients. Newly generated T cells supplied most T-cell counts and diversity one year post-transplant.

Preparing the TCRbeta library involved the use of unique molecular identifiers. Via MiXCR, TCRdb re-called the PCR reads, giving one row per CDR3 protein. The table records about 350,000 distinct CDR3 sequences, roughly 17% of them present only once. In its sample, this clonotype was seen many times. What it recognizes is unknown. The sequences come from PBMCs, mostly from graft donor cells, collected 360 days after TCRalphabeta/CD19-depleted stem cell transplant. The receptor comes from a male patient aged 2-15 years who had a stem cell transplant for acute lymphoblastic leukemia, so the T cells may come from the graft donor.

CDR3 in DNA: TGTGCCAGCAGTTTCGGGGGAGAGACCCAGTACTTC. Protein product: CASSFGGETQYF. The genes are TRBV12-3 or TRBV12-4 and TRBJ2-5; D perhaps matches TRBD2 (6 bases). V lost 3 bases and J 4 bases, leaving 6 bases between the germline ends. The length of the CDR3 is 12 residues.